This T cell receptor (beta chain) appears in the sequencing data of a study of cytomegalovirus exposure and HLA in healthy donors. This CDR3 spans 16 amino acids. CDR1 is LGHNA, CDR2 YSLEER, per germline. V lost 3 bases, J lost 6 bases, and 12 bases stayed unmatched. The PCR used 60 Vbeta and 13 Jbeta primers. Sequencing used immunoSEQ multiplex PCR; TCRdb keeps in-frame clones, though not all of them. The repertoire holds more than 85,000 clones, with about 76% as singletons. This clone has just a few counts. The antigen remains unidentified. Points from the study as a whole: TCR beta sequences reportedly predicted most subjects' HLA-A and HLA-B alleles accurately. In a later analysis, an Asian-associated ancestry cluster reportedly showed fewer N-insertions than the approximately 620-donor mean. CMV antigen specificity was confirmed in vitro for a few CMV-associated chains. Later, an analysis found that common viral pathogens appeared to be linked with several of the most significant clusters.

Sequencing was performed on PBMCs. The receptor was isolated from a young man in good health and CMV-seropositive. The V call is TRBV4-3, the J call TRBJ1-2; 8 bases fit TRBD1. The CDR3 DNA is TGCGCCAGCAGCCAGGAGTCGGGGACAGGCGGCAATGGCTACACCTTC. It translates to CASSQESGTGGNGYTF.